The 30 T cell receptor beta chains below come from one sample, sequenced in a study of PD-1 blockade in classical Hodgkin lymphoma. Time point noted: cycle 4 day 1 (C4D1), after more than five weeks of nivolumab. All patients experienced relapse after autologous stem cell transplantation, and brentuximab vedotin exposure was variable. Measured with immunoSEQ multiplex PCR; TCRdb has only the in-frame clones, and not every one. The top ten clones hold around 8% of a sample with about 60,000 clones, roughly 92% of them seen once. The specimen comprised peripheral blood mononuclear cells (PBMCs), sampled before the fourth cycle of nivolumab. The receptors here all came from a human donor with classical Hodgkin lymphoma.

J is TRBJ2-5 and V is TRBV19; 8 nucleotides agree with TRBD1. The CDR3 runs 14 residues. The trim removed 5 bases at V and 1 base at J, leaving 3 bases unmatched. The germline V gene encodes CDR1 LNHDA and CDR2 SQIVND (reference sequence). The CDR3 loop reads CASSEDRAQETQYF. CDR3 nucleotides: TGTGCCAGTAGTGAGGACAGGGCCCAAGAGACCCAGTACTTC.

V and J are TRBV28 and TRBJ2-7; weak D call: TRBD1 (6 bases). Deletions cut 5 bases from V and 7 bases from J, with 15 bases between. CDR1 and CDR2 (germline): MDHEN, SYDVKM. The CDR3 contains 13 residues. The CDR3 sequence is CASSPGVPWEQYF. The CDR3 DNA reads TGTGCCAGCAGTCCAGGGGTCCCCTGGGAGCAGTACTTC. The full variable domain, rest sourced from reference TRBV28 and TRBJ2-7, is DVKVTQSSRYLVKRTGEKVFLECVQDMDHENMFWYRQDPGLGLRLIYFSYDVKMKEKGDIPEGYSVSREKKERFSLILESASTNQTSMYLCASSPGVPWEQYFGPGTRLTVT.

The rearrangement uses TRBV7-2 and TRBJ1-1, with 7 bases aligning to TRBD1. CDR3 length: 13 residues. Germline assignment: CDR1 SGHTA and CDR2 FQGNSA. J gave up 4 bases and V 7 bases, and 6 bases lay outside the gene matches. CDR3 nucleotide sequence: TGTGCCAGCAATAAGGGGGCGGGCACTGAAGCTTTCTTT. It specifies CASNKGAGTEAFF.

V is TRBV4-2 and J is TRBJ2-3, with a tentative D call TRBD2 (6 bases). Trimming took 3 bases from V and 3 from J, leaving 10 bases between them. Per germline, CDR1 LGHNA and CDR2 YNFKEQ. This CDR3 is 14 amino acids long. Written as DNA, the CDR3 is TGTGCCAGCAGCCAGGGGACTTCGACAGATACGCAGTATTTT. As protein: CASSQGTSTDTQYF.

J is TRBJ2-1 and V is TRBV5-1; TRBD2 aligns across 10 bases. The CDR3 consists of 16 residues. J gave up 8 bases and V 0 bases, and 8 bases lay outside the gene matches. Germline V gives CDR1 SGHRS, CDR2 YFSETQ. Written as DNA, the CDR3 is TGCGCCAGCAGCTTGGGGACTAGCGGAGGGGCTTATGAGCAGTTCTTC. As protein: CASSLGTSGGAYEQFF.

The chain links TRBV7-9 to TRBJ1-5; 7 bases line up with TRBD1. The germline V gene encodes CDR1 SEHNR and CDR2 FQNEAQ (reference sequence). V shed 5 bases and J 3 bases; nucleotides not matched to a gene: 7. This CDR3 is 15 amino acids long. The CDR3 reads CASSPTGLFNQPQHF. The DNA of the CDR3 is TGTGCCAGCAGCCCGACAGGGCTCTTCAATCAGCCCCAGCATTTT.

This chain's CDR3 is CASRTGTSASSSYNEQFF. CDR3 in DNA: TGTGCCAGCCGGACCGGGACTAGCGCCTCGAGCTCCTACAATGAGCAGTTCTTC. The rearrangement links TRBV19 to TRBJ2-1, with 10 bases fitting TRBD2. There are 18 residues in the CDR3. V shed 9 bases and J 0 bases; nucleotides not matched to a gene: 14. Germline CDR1 and CDR2: LNHDA and SQIVND (reference sequence).

In this sample, this clone turned up once. The rearrangement uses TRBV6-6 and TRBJ2-1; D may match TRBD1 or TRBD2 (5 bases each). The CDR3 totals 16 residues. V gave up 5 bases and J gave up 4 bases, with 18 bases separating them. Germline CDR1 and CDR2: MNHNY and SVGAGI (reference sequence). Written as DNA, the CDR3 is TGTGCCAGCAGTCCTCTAACCGGGACGGCATACAATGAGCAGTTCTTC. Its translation is CASSPLTGTAYNEQFF.

This clone was recorded once. The CDR3 DNA sequence: TGTGCCAGCAGCAAGGGACAGGGGGCTTTTGAGACCCAGTACTTC. Translated: CASSKGQGAFETQYF. The J gene is TRBJ2-5, the V gene TRBV11-3; TRBD1 matches at 12 bases. The junction had 6 bases not matched to a gene; V was cut back by 5 bases and J by 5 bases. In germline, CDR1 is SGHNT, CDR2 YENEEA. The CDR3 contains 15 residues.

The rearrangement joins TRBV11-2 to TRBJ1-1; no clear D. The length of the CDR3 is 13 residues. CDR1 is SGHAT, CDR2 FQNNGV, per germline. V lost 0 bases and J lost 5, with 7 bases in between. The CDR3 is CASSLEFVTEAFF. DNA for the CDR3: TGTGCCAGCAGCTTAGAATTTGTGACTGAAGCTTTCTTT.

V usage is TRBV6-5 and J usage is TRBJ1-3; D might be TRBD1 (5 bases). V dropped 3 bases and J dropped 3 bases, with 15 bases sitting between them. The CDR3 length is 16 residues. CDR1 is MNHEY and CDR2 is SVGAGI in the germline V gene. The CDR3 region has the DNA TGTGCCAGCAGTTATCACTTCCAGGGTGGTGGAAACACCATATATTTT. This encodes CASSYHFQGGGNTIYF.

The V gene is TRBV28, the J gene TRBJ2-3; 13 positions agree with TRBD2. The CDR3 covers 18 residues. Unmatched junction bases numbered 9, after V lost 6 bases and J lost 0 bases. Germline V gene sequence: CDR1 MDHEN, CDR2 SYDVKM. The CDR3 bases are TGTGCCAGCAGAGGTGGGACTAGCGGGACCCTTAGCACAGATACGCAGTATTTT. It is translated as CASRGGTSGTLSTDTQYF.

DNA for the CDR3: TGTGCCAGCAGCTTAGGTCTTGGGCCTGCCTACGAGCAGTACTTC. Translation gives CASSLGLGPAYEQYF. J is TRBJ2-7 and V is TRBV11-2; D gene unclear. V was cut by 1 base and J by 2 bases, with 12 bases left in between. The CDR3 consists of 15 residues. CDR1 SGHAT and CDR2 FQNNGV come from the germline V gene.

The chain is built from TRBV4-1 and TRBJ2-3, with TRBD2 matching 7 bases. The CDR3 has 17 residues. From germline, CDR1 is MGHRA and CDR2 YSYEKL. Trimming cost V 0 bases and J 5 bases; bases outside gene matches: 11. The chain's CDR3 is CASSQDLAGRALDTQYF. The CDR3 nucleotides are TGCGCCAGCAGCCAAGATCTTGCGGGGAGGGCACTAGATACGCAGTATTTT.

The chain recombines TRBV10-3 with TRBJ2-3, with 7 bases matching TRBD2. The V gene's germline CDR1 is ENHRY and CDR2 SYGVKD. Unmatched junction bases numbered 8, after V lost 4 bases and J lost 4 bases. This CDR3 spans 15 amino acids. The CDR3 DNA is TGTGCCATCAGTGTTGGCCTAGCGGTAGCAGATACGCAGTATTTT. Translated, it gives CAISVGLAVADTQYF.

This chain uses TRBV7-9 with TRBJ2-1, with 11 positions matching TRBD2. From germline, CDR1 is SEHNR and CDR2 FQNEAQ (reference sequence). The ends lost 2 bases at V and 7 bases at J; junction bases unmatched: 4. This CDR3 comprises 15 residues. CDR3: CASSLLAGGGNEQFF. In nucleotides, the CDR3 is TGTGCCAGCAGCTTACTAGCGGGAGGAGGTAATGAGCAGTTCTTC.

CDR3 DNA: TGTGCCAGCAGCATCGGACGGTCCTCCTACAATGAGCAGTTCTTC. Translating gives CASSIGRSSYNEQFF. J is TRBJ2-1 and V is TRBV7-8; no clear D. The CDR3 runs to 15 residues. Trimming left V 5 bases short and J 0 bases short, with 11 bases between. CDR1 and CDR2 from the germline V gene are SGHVS and FQNEAQ.

The chain employs TRBV6-1 and TRBJ2-7; D is uncertain. The germline V gene has CDR1 MNHNS and CDR2 SASEGT. The CDR3 contains 12 residues. V was trimmed by 2 bases and J by 2 bases, leaving 4 bases between them. The CDR3 DNA reads as TGTGCCAGCAGTGAATTCGCCTACGAGCAGTACTTC. The encoded protein is CASSEFAYEQYF.

The rearrangement links TRBV15 to TRBJ2-5, with 9 bases lining up with TRBD1. V was clipped by 4 bases and J by 5 bases; unmatched bases: 14. The CDR3 is 17 residues long. The germline V gene encodes CDR1 LNHNV and CDR2 YYDKDF (reference sequence). The CDR3 DNA reads TGTGCCACCAGCACCGGACCAAAGACAGGGGGAGGGGAGACCCAGTACTTC. Its translation is CATSTGPKTGGGETQYF. The entire variable domain, with the rest obtained from reference TRBV15 and TRBJ2-5, is as follows: DAMVIQNPRYQVTQFGKPVTLSCSQTLNHNVMYWYQQKSSQAPKLLFHYYDKDFNNEADTPDNFQSRRPNTSFCFLDIRSPGLGDTAMYLCATSTGPKTGGGETQYFGPGTRLLVL.

V and J are TRBV4-1 and TRBJ2-7; 8 bases match TRBD1. V dropped 1 base and J dropped 4; count of bases not matched to a gene: 9. The germline V gene encodes CDR1 MGHRA and CDR2 YSYEKL. The CDR3 runs to 16 residues. The CDR3 nucleotides are TGCGCCAGCAGCCAAGTTTTCCAGGGGGCCACTTACGAGCAGTACTTC. It yields the protein CASSQVFQGATYEQYF.

V is TRBV4-2 and J is TRBJ2-5, with 9 bases identical to TRBD2. This CDR3 is built from 14 residues. V shed 0 bases and J 5 bases; nucleotides not matched to a gene: 1. Germline assignment: CDR1 LGHNA and CDR2 YNFKEQ. CDR3 nucleotide sequence: TGTGCCAGCAGCCAAGATGGGACTAGCGAGACCCAGTACTTC. It specifies CASSQDGTSETQYF.

V and J are TRBV19 and TRBJ2-7; 14 bases are a match to TRBD2. The CDR3 loop spans 16 amino acids. Germline assignment: CDR1 LNHDA and CDR2 SQIVND (reference sequence). V lost 5 bases and J lost 3; bases outside the gene matches: 6. The CDR3: CASSGTSGRFFYEQYF. CDR3 sequence (DNA): TGTGCCAGTAGTGGGACTAGCGGGAGATTTTTCTACGAGCAGTACTTC.

This chain's CDR3 is CASSLRGVSYEQYF. The CDR3 nucleotides are TGTGCCAGCAGCCTCAGGGGGGTCTCCTACGAGCAGTACTTC. The chain couples TRBV5-4 to TRBJ2-7; a weak D match, TRBD1 (7 bases). The CDR3 has 14 residues. Germline loops: CDR1 SGHNT, CDR2 YYREEE (reference sequence). V lost 4 bases and J lost 0, with 11 bases in between.

J is TRBJ2-5 and V is TRBV7-9; 8 bases map to TRBD1. The junction had 7 bases not matched to a gene; V was cut back by 5 bases and J by 2 bases. CDR3 length equals 15 residues. The V gene's germline CDR1 is SEHNR and CDR2 FQNEAQ (reference sequence). CDR3 in amino acids: CASSPSGQGQETQYF. DNA for the CDR3: TGTGCCAGCAGCCCTAGTGGACAGGGACAAGAGACCCAGTACTTC.

This chain connects TRBV27 to TRBJ1-4, with a tentative D call TRBD1 (5 bases). CDR1 is MNHEY and CDR2 is SMNVEV in the germline V gene (reference sequence). The CDR3 loop spans 13 amino acids. Trimming left V 6 bases short and J 8 bases short, with 13 bases between. CDR3 nucleotide sequence: TGTGCCAGCAGAAAGGGGTTCGGGGAAAAACTGTTTTTT. Its protein is CASRKGFGEKLFF.

The CDR3 nucleotides read TGTGCCAGCAGTGAACCACCGGGATCATGGGGGACGCAGTATTTT. This translates into CASSEPPGSWGTQYF. This chain links TRBV6-1 with TRBJ2-3; perhaps D is TRBD1 or TRBD2 (5 bases each). The CDR3 runs to 15 residues. V was cut by 2 bases and J by 9 bases, with 18 bases left in between. Looked up from germline, CDR1 is MNHNS and CDR2 is SASEGT.

This chain joins TRBV11-2 and TRBJ2-7; D is perhaps TRBD1 (6 bases). With 3 bases removed from V and 1 base from J, the gap between germline ends came to 7 bases. CDR1 and CDR2 from the germline V gene are SGHAT and FQNNGV. The CDR3 covers 13 residues. CDR3 nucleotides: TGTGCCAGCAGCTTGGGGGCTTCCTACGAGCAGTACTTC. This encodes CASSLGASYEQYF.

V is TRBV13 and J is TRBJ2-5; 9 nucleotides align to TRBD2. V lost 4 bases, J lost 2 bases, and 8 bases stayed unmatched. Germline V lookup: CDR1 PRHDT, CDR2 FYEKMQ (reference sequence). This CDR3 spans 16 amino acids. CDR3 nucleotide sequence: TGTGCCAGCAGCTCCCATAGCGGGGGCGTACAAGAGACCCAGTACTTC. It specifies CASSSHSGGVQETQYF.

The chain carries TRBV7-9 and TRBJ2-2; TRBD2 agrees at 7 bases. In germline, CDR1 is SEHNR, CDR2 FQNEAQ (reference sequence). The CDR3 contains 16 residues. Losses at the gene ends were 4 bases for V and 5 bases for J; bases not matched to a gene: 10. The CDR3 DNA is TGTGCCAGCAGCTCCGGCGATCTAGCGGATACCGGGGAGCTGTTTTTT. Translation: CASSSGDLADTGELFF.

The rearrangement joins TRBV5-1 to TRBJ2-7; tentative D call: TRBD2 (5 bases). The V gene lost 0 bases and the J gene lost 5 bases, with 21 bases spanning the gap. The length of the CDR3 is 17 residues. The germline gives CDR1 SGHRS, CDR2 YFSETQ. CDR3 loop: CASSLVGRADDLNEQYF. The CDR3 DNA is TGCGCCAGCAGCTTGGTAGGTCGAGCGGACGACCTGAACGAGCAGTACTTC.